One and the same sample provided the 25 T cell receptor beta chains below, sequenced in a study of blood T cell repertoires in COVID-19. Sequencing used immunoSEQ multiplex PCR; TCRdb keeps in-frame clones, though not all of them. This sample has 100,000 to 150,000 clones, with 80% to 90% found just once. The sample consisted of peripheral blood. Source of these receptors: a woman between 45 and 65 years old with active or convalescent COVID-19.

This sequence joins TRBV7-9 and TRBJ2-1, with 10 bases fitting TRBD2. V shed 2 bases, J shed 6 bases, and the junction held 10 bases outside the gene matches. The CDR3 consists of 17 residues. CDR1 SEHNR and CDR2 FQNEAQ come from the germline V gene (reference sequence). CDR3 residues: CASSLSSGGGYANEQFF. For the CDR3, the DNA is TGTGCCAGCAGCTTATCTAGCGGGGGTGGGTACGCCAATGAGCAGTTCTTC.

This chain connects TRBV28 to TRBJ1-2; possible D gene TRBD1, 5 bases. The V end was cut by 2 bases, the J end by 9 bases, with 13 bases between. CDR1 is MDHEN, CDR2 SYDVKM, per germline. The CDR3 is 13 residues long. The CDR3 spells CASSLGRGYSYTF. The CDR3 DNA reads as TGTGCCAGCAGTTTAGGTAGGGGATACAGCTACACCTTC.

This chain uses TRBV29-1 with TRBJ1-1; TRBD1 is a possible D gene (5 bases). The CDR3 sequence is 13 residues long. Germline V gene sequence: CDR1 SQVTM, CDR2 ANQGSEA. V dropped 6 bases and J dropped 5 bases, with 16 bases sitting between them. CDR3 DNA sequence: TGCAGCGTGTCCCGGGGGTTTGGGACTGAAGCTTTCTTT. Its protein is CSVSRGFGTEAFF.

The chain joins TRBV21-1 to TRBJ2-7; TRBD2 reflects the table's D call only, with no check against the DNA. TRBV21-1 is a documented pseudogene. This CDR3 has 11 residues. CDR3 bases: TGTGCCAGCAGCAGAGACATCCGGGGTAACTTC. It codes for CASSRDIRGNF.

The genes are TRBV3-1 (or the pseudogene TRBV3-2) and TRBJ2-2; D is undetermined. CDR3 size: 14 residues. The V gene lost 0 bases and the J gene lost 5 bases, with 7 bases spanning the gap. Looked up from germline, CDR1 is LGHDT and CDR2 is YNNKEL (reference sequence). The CDR3 protein is CASSQDIITGELFF. CDR3 in DNA: TGTGCCAGCAGCCAAGATATTATTACCGGGGAGCTGTTTTTT.

The table lists this clone with many counts. The chain joins TRBV9 to TRBJ1-3; D is unresolved. The CDR3 runs to 14 residues. Deletions cut 4 bases from V and 0 bases from J, with 8 bases between. The germline V gene encodes CDR1 SGDLS and CDR2 YYNGEE. CDR3 nucleotides: TGTGCCAGCAGCACACAGAGCTCTGGAAACACCATATATTTT. It is translated as CASSTQSSGNTIYF.

The rearrangement links TRBV3-1 (or the pseudogene TRBV3-2) to TRBJ1-5, with D perhaps TRBD1 (5 bases). This CDR3 contains 13 residues. V lost 3 bases and J lost 9, with 12 bases in between. Germline CDR1 and CDR2: LGHDT and YNNKEL (reference sequence). This CDR3 reads CASSQLTDGPQHF. The CDR3 DNA reads as TGTGCCAGCAGCCAGCTGACAGACGGGCCCCAGCATTTT.

V usage is TRBV5-1 and J usage is TRBJ2-7, with TRBD2 identical over 10 bases. V was pared by 0 bases and J by 0 bases, with 6 bases of the junction left unmatched. CDR3 length: 17 residues. Germline CDR1 SGHRS, CDR2 YFSETQ. CDR3 in DNA: TGCGCCAGCAGCTTGGGACTAGCGGGCCCTAGCTCCTACGAGCAGTACTTC. This encodes CASSLGLAGPSSYEQYF. The variable domain in full, completed from reference TRBV5-1 and TRBJ2-7, reads KAGVTQTPRYLIKTRGQQVTLSCSPISGHRSVSWYQQTPGQGLQFLFEYFSETQRNKGNFPGRFSGRQFSNSRSEMNVSTLELGDSALYLCASSLGLAGPSSYEQYFGPGTRLTVT.

This sequence joins TRBV19 and TRBJ1-3; D unresolved. Looked up from germline, CDR1 is LNHDA and CDR2 is SQIVND (reference sequence). V gave up 7 bases and J gave up 0 bases, with 7 bases separating them. The CDR3 loop spans 13 amino acids. The CDR3 is CASNRGSGNTIYF. The CDR3 bases are TGTGCCAGTAATCGAGGCTCTGGAAACACCATATATTTT.

The genes are TRBV28 and TRBJ2-1, with D maybe TRBD1 (6 bases). Germline values: CDR1 MDHEN, CDR2 SYDVKM. This CDR3 region has 15 residues. Trimming removed 6 bases from V and 7 bases from J, with 19 bases in between. The CDR3 here is CASRSDRNRDNEQFF. As DNA, the CDR3 is TGTGCCAGCAGATCAGACAGGAATAGGGATAATGAGCAGTTCTTC.

This clone has only one observation. The chain is built from TRBV14 and TRBJ1-2; TRBD1 matches 8 bases. The V gene end was trimmed by 2 bases and the J gene end by 2 bases; junction bases not matched to a gene: 1. CDR3 size: 14 residues. Germline CDR1 is SGHDN and CDR2 is FVKESK. CDR3 in amino acids: CASSQRQGNYGYTF. DNA of the CDR3: TGTGCCAGCAGCCAACGACAGGGGAACTATGGCTACACCTTC.

The genes are TRBV28 and TRBJ1-5; TRBD1 matches 11 bases. Trimming at V came to 10 bases and at J to 6 bases, leaving 14 bases not matched to a gene. The CDR3 length is 16 residues. The germline V gene encodes CDR1 MDHEN and CDR2 SYDVKM. CDR3 sequence (DNA): TGTGCCATCGGACAGGGGGCTAAGCGAACGGGTCAGCCCCAGCATTTT. It encodes CAIGQGAKRTGQPQHF.

J is TRBJ2-2 and V is TRBV24-1, with TRBD1 matching 9 bases. The V and J ends lost 9 bases and 1 base, in that order; junction bases with no gene match: 8. Per germline, CDR1 KGHDR and CDR2 SFDVKD. This CDR3 has 16 amino acids. The CDR3 loop is CATSWGQGVNTGELFF. As DNA, the CDR3 is TGTGCCACCTCTTGGGGACAGGGAGTGAACACCGGGGAGCTGTTTTTT.

The chain couples TRBV18 to TRBJ2-3; 12 bases are a match to TRBD2. Germline-derived CDR1 and CDR2 are KGHSH and LQKENI. With V trimmed by 2 bases and J by 4 bases, 4 bases remained unmatched. This CDR3 is built from 16 residues. CDR3 in amino acids: CASSPFLAGGPDTQYF. The CDR3 bases are TGTGCCAGCTCACCATTCCTAGCGGGAGGGCCAGATACGCAGTATTTT.

The J gene is TRBJ2-1, the V gene TRBV7-2; a possible D gene is TRBD2 (5 bases). The V gene's germline CDR1 is SGHTA and CDR2 FQGNSA. This CDR3 comprises 15 residues. V lost 0 bases and J 2 bases, leaving 8 bases between the germline ends. The CDR3 DNA reads as TGTGCCAGCAGCTTAGCTAGCGACCCCTACAATGAGCAGTTCTTC. Translation gives CASSLASDPYNEQFF.

The V call is TRBV5-4, the J call TRBJ2-3; TRBD2 might be the D (7 bases). Trimming shortened V by 0 bases and J by 3 bases, and 17 bases separated the two germline ends. This CDR3 comprises 17 residues. Germline CDR1 and CDR2: SGHNT and YYREEE (reference sequence). Here the CDR3 reads CASSLAHLRGRTDTQYF. In nucleotides, the CDR3 is TGTGCCAGCAGCTTGGCACATTTGCGGGGGCGAACAGATACGCAGTATTTT.

The chain uses TRBV13 and TRBJ2-1; maybe TRBD2 (6 bases). This CDR3 spans 14 amino acids. Looked up from germline, CDR1 is PRHDT and CDR2 is FYEKMQ (reference sequence). V was trimmed by 4 bases and J by 8 bases, leaving 15 bases between them. The DNA of the CDR3 is TGTGCCAGCAGCTCCCGACTAGTGGGGGATGAGCAGTTCTTC. This gives the protein CASSSRLVGDEQFF.

V usage is TRBV5-6 and J usage is TRBJ1-2; TRBD1 matches at 7 bases. Germline values: CDR1 SGHDT, CDR2 YYEEEE. After removal of 1 base from V and 7 bases from J, the junction contained 13 bases not matched to a gene. The CDR3 sequence is 16 residues long. The CDR3 bases are TGTGCCAGCAGCTTGCCCGCCGACAGGGATGAGGGTGGCTACACCTTC. This encodes CASSLPADRDEGGYTF.

This chain connects TRBV9 to TRBJ2-7; a weak D match, TRBD1 (6 bases). This CDR3 contains 15 residues. V was shortened by 4 bases and J by 0 bases, with 14 bases between the two germline ends. Germline CDR1 SGDLS, CDR2 YYNGEE. CDR3: CASSPRQDGSYEQYF. CDR3 nucleotide sequence: TGTGCCAGCAGCCCCAGACAGGATGGCTCCTACGAGCAGTACTTC. The full variable domain, its missing parts supplied by reference TRBV9 and TRBJ2-7, is DSGVTQTPKHLITATGQRVTLRCSPRSGDLSVYWYQQSLDQGLQFLIQYYNGEERAKGNILERFSAQQFPDLHSELNLSSLELGDSALYFCASSPRQDGSYEQYFGPGTRLTVT.

Only a few counts were recorded for this clone. The chain couples TRBV6-1 to TRBJ2-7; D is perhaps TRBD1 (6 bases). Trimming took off 1 base at V and 1 base at J, with 8 bases between the two ends. Germline V gene sequence: CDR1 MNHNS, CDR2 SASEGT. This CDR3 region has 14 residues. CDR3 region: CASSEVQGSYEQYF. CDR3 nucleotide sequence: TGTGCCAGCAGTGAAGTACAGGGTTCCTACGAGCAGTACTTC.

The chain combines TRBV4-3 with TRBJ2-1; 8 bases align to TRBD2. V shed 0 bases, J shed 5 bases, and the junction held 9 bases outside the gene matches. Germline CDR1 and CDR2: LGHNA and YSLEER. The CDR3 contains 17 residues. The DNA for the CDR3 is TGCGCCAGCAGCCAAGATATTGACGGGAGGGCCCACAATGAGCAGTTCTTC. It is translated as CASSQDIDGRAHNEQFF.

V and J are TRBV27 and TRBJ1-5, with 12 bases fitting TRBD1. Germline values: CDR1 MNHEY, CDR2 SMNVEV (reference sequence). The CDR3 spans 15 residues. The junction had 5 bases not matched to a gene; V was cut back by 6 bases and J by 5 bases. The CDR3 is CASSHGTGGDQPQHF. CDR3 nucleotide sequence: TGTGCCAGCAGCCACGGGACAGGGGGCGATCAGCCCCAGCATTTT.

The chain couples TRBV7-8 to TRBJ1-6, with D possibly matching TRBD1 (6 bases). V was trimmed by 1 base and J by 9 bases, leaving 13 bases between them. Germline CDR1 SGHVS, CDR2 FQNEAQ. The CDR3 spans 15 residues. CDR3 region: CASSLVPGQGSPLHF. The CDR3 DNA reads as TGTGCCAGCAGCTTAGTTCCGGGACAAGGTTCACCCCTCCACTTT.

The rearrangement links TRBV15 to TRBJ1-1; the D is unclear. This CDR3 has 15 residues. V was trimmed by 1 base and J by 10 bases, leaving 19 bases between them. Germline CDR1 reads LNHNV; CDR2 reads YYDKDF (reference sequence). The CDR3 bases are TGTGCCACCAGCAGAGGGTTGCATCCGGGTGGAGCAGCTTTCTTT. It is translated as CATSRGLHPGGAAFF.

The chain has TRBV7-3 and TRBJ2-1, with D possibly TRBD2 on 5 matching bases. Deletions cut 3 bases from V and 5 bases from J, with 8 bases between. The CDR3 sequence is 13 residues long. The germline V gene has CDR1 SGHTA and CDR2 FQGTGA. CDR3 DNA: TGTGCCAGCAGCTTGGCGCGGGACAATGAGCAGTTCTTC. Its translation: CASSLARDNEQFF.